This TCR beta chain was obtained from a study of T-cell memory formation after mild COVID-19. About the research overall: Clusters of TCRs were largely donor specific. Whole-study findings and limits: Chiefly within CM and EM were the contracting CD4+ clones; CD8+ ones were within EMRA. Pre-infection memory already had some responding clones, implying cross-reactive memory joined. A second wave expanding day 15 to 37 was CD4+-biased; contracting clones were balanced.

About this clonotype: Its specificity is unknown.

One entry per CDR3 protein, called by TCRdb with MiXCR from the 5' RACE reads. In the table there are fewer than 650,000 distinct CDR3 sequences, around a sixth of which are singletons. CDR1 and CDR2 (germline): MNHEY, SVGAGI. The CDR3 covers 12 residues. V lost 7 bases, J lost 9 bases, and 15 bases lay in between. The chain recombines TRBV6-5 with TRBJ1-1; maybe TRBD1 (5 bases). This clonotype originated in an adult woman who had mild COVID-19 (a few samples of this study predate the infection). Cell type and time point are not known. Sequencing was performed on PBMCs or a T cell subset sorted from them (not recorded which). This CDR3 is CASTHLGEKAFF. In DNA, the CDR3 is TGTGCCAGCACTCATCTGGGGGAAAAAGCTTTCTTT.